The 26 T cell receptor beta chains in this list originate from one sample, sequenced in a study of blood T cell repertoires in COVID-19. The table came from immunoSEQ multiplex PCR; TCRdb's copy has only in-frame clones and leaves some out. The sample shows around 180,000 clones, 70% to 85% of them seen only once. The sample consisted of peripheral blood. These receptor sequences come from a woman over 75 with acute or convalescent COVID-19.

DNA for the CDR3: TGCGCCAGCAGCCCGGGGGGACAAGAGACCCAGTACTTC. This sequence encodes CASSPGGQETQYF. The genes are TRBV4-3 and TRBJ2-5; 7 bases map to TRBD2. J was trimmed by 2 bases and V by 4 bases; bases with no gene match: 1. Germline CDR1 LGHNA, CDR2 YSLEER. The length of the CDR3 is 13 residues.

The V and J genes are TRBV12-5 and TRBJ1-1; D possibly corresponds to TRBD1 (6 bases). V dropped 1 base and J dropped 0 bases, with 12 bases sitting between them. Germline lookup yields CDR1 LGHNT and CDR2 FRNRAP. CDR3 size: 16 residues. This CDR3 is CASGLGWTAVNTEAFF. The CDR3 DNA sequence: TGTGCTAGTGGTTTGGGATGGACAGCCGTGAACACTGAAGCTTTCTTT.

This rearrangement joins TRBV7-8 to TRBJ2-2; 8 bases line up with TRBD1. The CDR3 consists of 17 residues. Unmatched junction bases numbered 8, after V lost 2 bases and J lost 3 bases. Per germline, CDR1 SGHVS and CDR2 FQNEAQ. DNA for the CDR3: TGTGCCAGCAGCTTACGCGGACAGGGATGGTACACCGGGGAGCTGTTTTTT. It specifies CASSLRGQGWYTGELFF.

V usage is TRBV6-5 and J usage is TRBJ2-5; tentative D call: TRBD1 (6 bases). Trimming pared 0 bases from V and 5 bases from J, leaving 13 bases between. This CDR3 spans 15 amino acids. Germline CDR1 and CDR2: MNHEY and SVGAGI. The CDR3 sequence is CASSYSTGSGETQYF. The CDR3 nucleotides are TGTGCCAGCAGTTACTCTACAGGGAGTGGGGAGACCCAGTACTTC.

The rearrangement uses TRBV28 and TRBJ2-7; D might be TRBD2 (6 bases). CDR1 and CDR2 from the germline V gene are MDHEN and SYDVKM. V was clipped by 4 bases and J by 4 bases, with 20 bases between them. This CDR3 has 16 residues. Here the CDR3 DNA reads TGTGCCAGCAGTTCCCTCGGTCGGGAGAGGGCTTACGAGCAGTACTTC. It translates to CASSSLGRERAYEQYF.

This clone was seen only a few times. J is TRBJ2-7 and V is TRBV6-5; 10 bases match TRBD1. Germline V gene sequence: CDR1 MNHEY, CDR2 SVGAGI. This CDR3 contains 14 residues. Unmatched junction bases numbered 5, after V lost 5 bases and J lost 4 bases. DNA for the CDR3: TGTGCCAGCAGTAAGGACAGGGGGGATTACGAGCAGTACTTC. Translated: CASSKDRGDYEQYF.

The chain is built from TRBV24-1 and TRBJ2-1; 14 positions agree with TRBD2. This CDR3 spans 16 amino acids. V shed 2 bases, J shed 8 bases, and the junction held 4 bases outside the gene matches. Germline CDR1 reads KGHDR; CDR2 reads SFDVKD. CDR3 sequence reads: CATSDSGLAGVDEQFF. Here the CDR3 DNA reads TGTGCCACCAGTGATTCGGGACTAGCGGGAGTCGATGAGCAGTTCTTC.

This chain joins TRBV5-6 and TRBJ1-6; D remains ambiguous. The V gene lost 1 base and the J gene lost 8 bases, with 13 bases spanning the gap. Germline V gene sequence: CDR1 SGHDT, CDR2 YYEEEE. The CDR3 covers 15 residues. CDR3 protein: CASSLLVLSDSPLHF. The CDR3 bases are TGTGCCAGCAGCTTGCTGGTCTTATCGGATTCACCCCTCCACTTT. The whole variable domain, filled in from reference TRBV5-6 and TRBJ1-6, reads DAGVTQSPTHLIKTRGQQVTLRCSPKSGHDTVSWYQQALGQGPQFIFQYYEEEERQRGNFPDRFSGHQFPNYSSELNVNALLLGDSALYLCASSLLVLSDSPLHFGNGTRLTVT.

The chain carries TRBV10-3 and TRBJ1-2; 8 positions match TRBD1. With V trimmed by 7 bases and J by 8 bases, 12 bases remained unmatched. CDR3 length equals 14 residues. Germline V gives CDR1 ENHRY, CDR2 SYGVKD. The DNA of the CDR3 is TGTGCCATCACCAGGGACAGGAATCTAGTGGGCTACACCTTC. Translated: CAITRDRNLVGYTF.

V usage is TRBV19 and J usage is TRBJ2-5, with 7 nucleotides matching TRBD1. The CDR3 extends over 13 amino acids. Unmatched junction bases numbered 4, after V lost 5 bases and J lost 4 bases. Germline CDR1 is LNHDA and CDR2 is SQIVND (reference sequence). The CDR3 sequence: CASSVGQRETQYF. The CDR3 coding sequence is TGTGCCAGTAGTGTGGGACAGCGAGAGACCCAGTACTTC.

This rearrangement joins TRBV2 to TRBJ1-2; D not resolved. The CDR3 runs 12 residues. V gave up 7 bases and J gave up 4 bases, with 10 bases separating them. Germline CDR1 SNHLY, CDR2 FYNNEI. The CDR3 protein is CASTRGVYGYTF. The CDR3 DNA sequence: TGTGCCAGCACCCGGGGAGTCTATGGCTACACCTTC.

J is TRBJ2-1 and V is TRBV11-3, with D possibly being TRBD1 (6 bases). Deletions cut 1 base from V and 8 bases from J, with 15 bases between. This CDR3 has 15 residues. CDR1 is SGHNT, CDR2 YENEEA, per germline. CDR3 sequence reads: CASSLVGTGRYEQFF. The CDR3 nucleotides read TGTGCCAGCAGCTTAGTTGGTACAGGGAGATATGAGCAGTTCTTC.

The chain combines TRBV15 with TRBJ1-4; TRBD1 is a possible D gene (6 bases). Germline-derived CDR1 and CDR2 are LNHNV and YYDKDF (reference sequence). Trimming shortened V by 2 bases and J by 4 bases, and 14 bases separated the two germline ends. This CDR3 spans 16 amino acids. The CDR3 is CATSRSPGGLNEKLFF. DNA of the CDR3: TGTGCCACCAGCAGATCCCCCGGGGGGCTTAATGAAAAACTGTTTTTT.

This chain's CDR3 is CAWSLGLEETQYF. In DNA form, the CDR3 reads TGTGCCTGGAGCCTCGGACTGGAGGAGACCCAGTACTTC. The V and J genes are TRBV30 and TRBJ2-5; perhaps TRBD2 as D (5 bases). V dropped 3 bases and J dropped 5 bases, with 13 bases sitting between them. This CDR3 comprises 13 residues. CDR1 and CDR2 from the germline V gene are GTSNPN and SVGIG (reference sequence).

The rearrangement links TRBV5-1 to TRBJ1-1, with a possible D match to TRBD1 (6 bases). Germline assignment: CDR1 SGHRS and CDR2 YFSETQ. V lost 2 bases and J lost 0, with 11 bases in between. The CDR3 runs 15 residues. The CDR3 DNA is TGCGCCAGCAGCTTAAACAGGGAGATGAACACTGAAGCTTTCTTT. This encodes CASSLNREMNTEAFF.

The chain uses TRBV19 and TRBJ1-2; the D is unclear. This CDR3 comprises 13 residues. In germline, CDR1 is LNHDA, CDR2 SQIVND (reference sequence). V was clipped by 1 base and J by 5 bases, with 8 bases between them. CDR3 protein: CASSIGAQYGYTF. The DNA for the CDR3 is TGTGCCAGTAGTATAGGGGCCCAGTATGGCTACACCTTC.

This clone was detected only a few times. The V call is TRBV28, the J call TRBJ1-2; D possibly corresponds to TRBD1 (5 bases). V dropped 5 bases and J dropped 7 bases, with 11 bases sitting between them. The CDR3 totals 12 residues. Per the germline V gene, CDR1 is MDHEN and CDR2 is SYDVKM. The chain's CDR3 is CASSPAGFGYTF. CDR3 sequence (DNA): TGTGCCAGCAGTCCAGCAGGGTTTGGCTACACCTTC.

The genes are TRBV9 and TRBJ1-4, with D hard to call. The germline V gene encodes CDR1 SGDLS and CDR2 YYNGEE. V was shortened by 0 bases and J by 2 bases, with 5 bases between the two germline ends. The CDR3 totals 14 residues. DNA for the CDR3: TGTGCCAGCAGCGTAGACGGTACTAATGAAAAACTGTTTTTT. Translation: CASSVDGTNEKLFF.

In this sample, this clone turned up once. The rearrangement uses TRBV15 and TRBJ2-1, with TRBD1 identical over 8 bases. CDR1 and CDR2 (germline): LNHNV, YYDKDF (reference sequence). With V trimmed by 1 base and J by 7 bases, 3 bases remained unmatched. The CDR3 consists of 14 residues. CDR3 region: CATSRGQGRNEQFF. The CDR3, as DNA: TGTGCCACCAGCAGAGGACAGGGGCGGAATGAGCAGTTCTTC.

The chain couples TRBV19 to TRBJ2-7; 7 bases align to TRBD1. V lost 4 bases to trimming and J lost 2 bases; unmatched junction nucleotides: 5. Germline V lookup: CDR1 LNHDA, CDR2 SQIVND (reference sequence). CDR3 size: 14 residues. CDR3 coding DNA: TGTGCCAGTAGTAGAACAGGGGACCCCTACGAGCAGTACTTC. Amino acid sequence: CASSRTGDPYEQYF. The complete variable domain, with remaining parts taken from reference TRBV19 and TRBJ2-7, reads DGGITQSPKYLFRKEGQNVTLSCEQNLNHDAMYWYRQDPGQGLRLIYYSQIVNDFQKGDIAEGYSVSREKKESFPLTVTSAQKNPTAFYLCASSRTGDPYEQYFGPGTRLTVT.

This clone was detected a few times. V usage is TRBV9 and J usage is TRBJ2-7; 9 bases match TRBD1. CDR1 SGDLS and CDR2 YYNGEE come from the germline V gene. V gave up 3 bases and J gave up 3 bases; unmatched junction bases: 7. The CDR3 length is 15 residues. The CDR3 region has the DNA TGTGCCAGCAGCGCGTCGTCGGGACAGGGCTACGAGCAGTACTTC. Encoded protein: CASSASSGQGYEQYF.

The chain links TRBV19 to TRBJ2-5; TRBD1 is a possible D gene (6 bases). The CDR3 sequence is 13 residues long. Trimming cost V 6 bases and J 5 bases, with 13 bases left between them. The germline V gene encodes CDR1 LNHDA and CDR2 SQIVND (reference sequence). This CDR3 is CASSDRSPETQYF. DNA of the CDR3: TGTGCCAGTAGCGACAGGTCACCGGAGACCCAGTACTTC.

The J gene is TRBJ1-1, the V gene TRBV18; D is uncertain. V lost 0 bases, J lost 8 bases, and 13 bases lay in between. There are 14 residues in the CDR3. CDR1 KGHSH and CDR2 LQKENI come from the germline V gene. The CDR3 DNA is TGTGCCAGCTCACCACCACGTGGTTCCGGGGAAGCTTTCTTT. Translation: CASSPPRGSGEAFF.

The chain joins TRBV19 to TRBJ2-2; a weak D match, TRBD2 (6 bases). The CDR3 sequence is 15 residues long. Trimming took 3 bases from V and 3 from J, leaving 11 bases between them. Germline lookup yields CDR1 LNHDA and CDR2 SQIVND (reference sequence). The CDR3 nucleotides read TGTGCCAGTAGTATTCTCGGGAGAGACACCGGGGAGCTGTTTTTT. The encoded protein is CASSILGRDTGELFF.

This chain connects TRBV6-4 to TRBJ1-5; no clear D. Germline V lookup: CDR1 MRHNA, CDR2 SNTAGT. The CDR3 is 18 amino acids. V was pared by 3 bases and J by 3 bases, with 21 bases between. The chain's CDR3 is CASSEAASAGRYNQPQHF. In DNA, the CDR3 is TGTGCCAGCAGTGAAGCGGCGTCGGCGGGGAGGTACAATCAGCCCCAGCATTTT.

V gene TRBV18 combines with J gene TRBJ2-7; TRBD1 matches at 7 bases. J gave up 3 bases and V 0 bases, and 5 bases lay outside the gene matches. Germline CDR1 and CDR2: KGHSH and LQKENI. This CDR3 is 15 amino acids long. CDR3 residues: CASSPPRAGGYEQYF. CDR3 sequence (DNA): TGTGCCAGCTCACCACCGAGGGCAGGGGGCTACGAGCAGTACTTC. Filled out from reference TRBV18 and TRBJ2-7, the complete variable domain reads NAGVMQNPRHLVRRRGQEARLRCSPMKGHSHVYWYRQLPEEGLKFMVYLQKENIIDESGMPKERFSAEFPKEGPSILRIQQVVRGDSAAYFCASSPPRAGGYEQYFGPGTRLTVT.